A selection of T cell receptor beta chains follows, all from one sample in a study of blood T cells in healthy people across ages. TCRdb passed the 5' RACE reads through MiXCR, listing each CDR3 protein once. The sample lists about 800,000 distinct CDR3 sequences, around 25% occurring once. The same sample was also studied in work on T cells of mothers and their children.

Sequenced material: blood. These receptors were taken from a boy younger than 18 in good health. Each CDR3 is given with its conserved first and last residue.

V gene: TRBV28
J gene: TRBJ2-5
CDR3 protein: CASNYWGTKQETQYF

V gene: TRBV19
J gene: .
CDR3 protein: CASSIVPYEQYF

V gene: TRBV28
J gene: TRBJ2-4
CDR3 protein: CASNQALTIAKNIQYF

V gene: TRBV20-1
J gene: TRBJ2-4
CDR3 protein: CSATPGQGIRLAKNIQYF

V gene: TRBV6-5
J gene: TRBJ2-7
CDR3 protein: CASRQTGVISYEQYF

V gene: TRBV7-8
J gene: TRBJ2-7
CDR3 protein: CASSLGTNRDSSYEQYF

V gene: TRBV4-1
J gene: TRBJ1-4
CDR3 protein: CASSQVGARFDEKLFF

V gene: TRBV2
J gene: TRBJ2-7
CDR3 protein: CASSYGTVEQYF

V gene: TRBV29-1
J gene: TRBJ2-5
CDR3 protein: CSVQQGEETQYF

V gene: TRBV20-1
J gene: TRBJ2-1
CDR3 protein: CSAREETSGDYNEQFF

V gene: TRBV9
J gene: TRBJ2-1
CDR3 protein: CASSPPGTPYNEQFF

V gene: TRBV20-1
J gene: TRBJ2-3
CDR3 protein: CSARDPKDTQYF

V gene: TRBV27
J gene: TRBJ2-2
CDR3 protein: CASSLPSGVNTGELFF

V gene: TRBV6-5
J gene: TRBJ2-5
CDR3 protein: CASSYGGTVTETQYF

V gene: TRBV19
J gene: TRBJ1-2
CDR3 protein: CASSIGQGSGYGYTF

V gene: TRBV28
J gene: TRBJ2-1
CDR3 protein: CASSFRARPYNEQFF

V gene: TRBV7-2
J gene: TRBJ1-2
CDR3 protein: CASNTNDRRGYGYTF

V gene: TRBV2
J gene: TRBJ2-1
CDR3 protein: CASTAEASSYNEQFF

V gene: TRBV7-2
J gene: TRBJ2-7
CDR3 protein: CASSLQAGGYEQYF

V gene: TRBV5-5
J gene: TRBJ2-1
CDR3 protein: CASSLADRLNEQFF

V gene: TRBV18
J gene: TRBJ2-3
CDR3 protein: CASSANRGASTDTQYF

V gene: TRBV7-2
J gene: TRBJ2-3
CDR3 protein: CASSLTRATDTQYF

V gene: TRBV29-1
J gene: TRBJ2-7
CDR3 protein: CSVSESSHEQYF

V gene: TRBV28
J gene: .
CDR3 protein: CASTTGSYEQYF

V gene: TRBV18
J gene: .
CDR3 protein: CASSPHGGIYEQYF

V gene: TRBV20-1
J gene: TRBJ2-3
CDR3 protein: CSARDAAIGTDTQYF